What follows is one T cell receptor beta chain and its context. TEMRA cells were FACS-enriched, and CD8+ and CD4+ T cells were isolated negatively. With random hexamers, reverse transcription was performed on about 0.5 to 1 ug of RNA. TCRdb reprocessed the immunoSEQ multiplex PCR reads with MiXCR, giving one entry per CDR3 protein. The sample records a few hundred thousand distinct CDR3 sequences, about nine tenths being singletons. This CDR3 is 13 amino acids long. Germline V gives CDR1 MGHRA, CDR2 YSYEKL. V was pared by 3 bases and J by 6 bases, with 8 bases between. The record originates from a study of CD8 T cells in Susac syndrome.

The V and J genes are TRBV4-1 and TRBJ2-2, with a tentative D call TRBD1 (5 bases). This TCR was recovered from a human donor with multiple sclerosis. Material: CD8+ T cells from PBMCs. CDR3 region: CASSQGPPGELFF. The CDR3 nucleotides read TGCGCCAGCAGCCAGGGGCCGCCCGGGGAGCTGTTTTTT.